The rows below give T cell receptor beta chains drawn from one sample of a study of T cell repertoires in cytomegalovirus infection. TCRdb reanalysed the reads using MiXCR and keeps one entry per CDR3 protein. The sample comprises 490,000 or so distinct CDR3 sequences, around 10% of which are singletons, and roughly a tenth rests with the top ten. Material for sequencing was PBMCs. All receptors derive from a human donor in good health (CMV status not recorded). Some clones in this sample may be carry-over from other donors' samples. CDR3s include the opening cysteine and the closing phenylalanine or tryptophan. Each record gives: clone size, J gene, D gene, V gene, CDR3 protein, CDR3 DNA. A D gene is named only where the DNA matches it firmly. A row's size may be missing; if present it is once, few, many or a size class.

>many|TRBJ2-2|NA|TRBV7-2
CASSDRRLTGELFF
TGTGCCAGCAGTGACAGGCGTTTGACCGGGGAGCTGTTTTTT
>many|TRBJ2-2|NA|TRBV5-1
CASRVRERIGELFF
TGCGCCAGCAGGGTGAGGGAAAGAATCGGGGAGCTGTTTTTT
>many|TRBJ2-2|NA|TRBV2
CASSVQGPNTGELFF
TGTGCCAGCAGTGTTCAGGGGCCGAACACCGGGGAGCTGTTTTTT
>many|TRBJ2-7|TRBD2|TRBV7-3
CASSLGGGRIPYEQYF
TGTGCCAGCAGCTTAGGTGGCGGGAGGATCCCCTACGAGCAGTACTTC
>many|TRBJ2-2|NA|TRBV11-3
CASSFISTGELFF
TGTGCCAGCAGCTTTATCTCCACCGGGGAGCTGTTTTTT
>NA|TRBJ1-1|NA|TRBV6-5
CASRLGAEAFF
TGTGCCAGCAGGTTGGGGGCTGAAGCTTTCTTT
>many|TRBJ1-3|NA|TRBV15
CATSTPTQGSGNTIYF
TGTGCCACCAGCACTCCCACCCAGGGCTCTGGAAACACCATATATTTT
>NA|TRBJ1-5|NA|TRBV30
CAWSRAGLVSQPQHF
TGTGCCTGGAGTCGGGCGGGGTTGGTCAGTCAGCCCCAGCATTTT
>NA|TRBJ2-7|NA|TRBV11-2
CASTFIGGTQGGNEQYF
TGTGCCAGCACCTTTATTGGGGGCACACAGGGAGGGAACGAGCAGTACTTC
>NA|TRBJ2-7|TRBD2|TRBV6-5
CASSRGGAGEQYF
TGTGCCAGCAGCCGGGGGGGGGCGGGCGAGCAGTACTTC
>many|TRBJ2-1|TRBD2|TRBV7-2
CASSLGSSGRSNEQFF
TGTGCCAGCAGCTTAGGATCTAGCGGGAGGAGTAATGAGCAGTTCTTC
>many|TRBJ1-6|TRBD1|TRBV29-1
CSVQGSYNSPLHF
TGCAGCGTACAGGGGTCCTATAATTCACCCCTCCACTTT
>NA|TRBJ1-1|TRBD1|TRBV20-1
CSAMGTANTEAFF
TGCAGTGCTATGGGGACAGCGAACACTGAAGCTTTCTTT
>NA|TRBJ2-1|TRBD2|TRBV20-1
CSARGGMQFF
TGCAGTGCTAGGGGGGGGATGCAGTTCTTC
>NA|TRBJ2-5|TRBD2|TRBV28
CASSLAGVSETQYF
TGTGCCAGCAGCTTAGCGGGAGTGTCAGAGACCCAGTACTTC
>many|TRBJ2-2|TRBD2|TRBV12-3/TRBV12-4
CASSSSGGANTGELFF
TGTGCCAGCAGTAGTAGCGGGGGGGCGAACACCGGGGAGCTGTTTTTT
>many|TRBJ2-1|NA|TRBV6-6
CASSYAVRGNEQFF
TGTGCCAGCAGTTACGCGGTCCGAGGCAATGAGCAGTTCTTC
>many|TRBJ1-2|TRBD1|TRBV19
CASSLSDRGNYGYTF
TGTGCCAGTAGTCTCTCGGACAGGGGGAACTATGGCTACACCTTC
>many|TRBJ2-1|NA|TRBV7-9
CASSLLSSGTRGDEQFF
TGTGCCAGCAGCTTATTGTCGTCTGGAACAAGAGGGGATGAGCAGTTCTTC
>NA|TRBJ2-1|TRBD2|TRBV20-1
CSALRAGGSYNEQFF
TGCAGTGCCCTAAGGGCGGGAGGATCTTACAATGAGCAGTTCTTC
>many|TRBJ1-2|NA|TRBV5-1
CASGPGRVNYGYTF
TGCGCCAGCGGTCCCGGCAGGGTGAACTATGGCTACACCTTC
>NA|TRBJ2-7|NA|TRBV5-1
CASSPRPSTGSYEQYF
TGCGCCAGCAGCCCGCGCCCCTCAACTGGCTCCTACGAGCAGTACTTC
>many|TRBJ1-2|TRBD1|TRBV4-1
CASSQDSRDRGRGGYTF
TGCGCCAGCAGCCAAGATTCCAGAGACAGGGGGCGTGGTGGCTACACCTTC
>few|TRBJ2-1|NA|TRBV20-1
CSAMRSDEQFF
TGCAGTGCTATGCGCTCGGATGAGCAGTTCTTC
>many|TRBJ2-7|NA|TRBV19
CASSIRLNTYEQYF
TGTGCCAGTAGTATCAGGCTTAACACCTACGAGCAGTACTTC
>NA|TRBJ2-5|NA|TRBV5-1
CASSLALAPYQETQYF
TGCGCCAGCAGCTTGGCCCTAGCTCCGTACCAAGAGACCCAGTACTTC
>NA|TRBJ2-3|TRBD2|TRBV10-3
CAIRAGLDTDTQYF
TGTGCCATCAGAGCGGGACTAGACACAGATACGCAGTATTTT
>many|TRBJ1-2|NA|TRBV6-5
CASSYNGLNYGYTF
TGTGCCAGCAGTTACAACGGCCTTAACTATGGCTACACCTTC
>many|TRBJ2-2|TRBD2|TRBV5-5
CASSLAGKTSGRLYTGELFF
TGTGCCAGCAGCTTGGCCGGAAAAACTAGCGGGAGGCTCTACACCGGGGAGCTGTTTTTT
>NA|TRBJ2-5|NA|TRBV4-2
CASSQGDPDQETQYF
TGTGCCAGCAGCCAAGGGGACCCTGACCAAGAGACCCAGTACTTC
>NA|TRBJ2-7|TRBD1|TRBV20-1
CSAPKGRGYEQYF
TGCAGTGCCCCTAAGGGCAGGGGGTACGAGCAGTACTTC
>many|TRBJ2-1|NA|TRBV11-2
CASSGPKIDEQFF
TGTGCCAGCAGCGGGCCAAAAATCGATGAGCAGTTCTTC
>few|TRBJ2-1|TRBD2|TRBV29-1
CSVEVGLAGEYNEQFF
TGCAGCGTTGAGGTTGGACTAGCGGGGGAGTACAATGAGCAGTTCTTC
>many|TRBJ1-1|TRBD1|TRBV11-2
CASSRGGQGFTNTEAFF
TGTGCCAGCAGCCGAGGGGGACAGGGCTTCACGAACACTGAAGCTTTCTTT
>NA|TRBJ2-7|NA|TRBV20-1
CSAGQDNSYEQYF
TGCAGTGCTGGTCAGGACAACTCCTACGAGCAGTACTTC
>many|TRBJ2-7|TRBD1|TRBV28
CASNLQGRSYEQYF
TGTGCCAGCAACCTACAGGGGCGGTCATACGAGCAGTACTTC
>few|TRBJ1-2|NA|TRBV20-1
CSASDRTLYGYTF
TGCAGTGCTAGTGACAGGACCCTCTATGGCTACACCTTC
>NA|TRBJ2-3|TRBD2|TRBV6-5
CASSYKLAGVNTQYF
TGTGCCAGCAGTTACAAACTAGCGGGAGTCAATACGCAGTATTTT
>NA|TRBJ2-1|TRBD1|TRBV23-1
CASSPGDRVTGSLKFF
TGCGCCAGCAGCCCTGGGGACAGGGTTACTGGTTCCCTGAAGTTCTTC
>many|TRBJ2-1|TRBD2|TRBV2
CASSWTSGSDEQFF
TGTGCCAGCAGTTGGACTAGCGGGAGCGATGAGCAGTTCTTC
>many|TRBJ2-1|NA|TRBV6-5
CASSYSVGTPYNEQFF
TGTGCCAGCAGTTACTCAGTGGGGACTCCCTACAATGAGCAGTTCTTC
>many|TRBJ2-3|TRBD2|TRBV6-1
CASSFLFGPNPSSGLSTDTQYF
TGTGCCAGCTCCTTCCTATTCGGTCCGAACCCATCTAGCGGTTTGAGCACAGATACGCAGTATTTT
>many|TRBJ1-1|NA|TRBV7-4
CATLLQAFF
TGTGCCACCCTACTACAAGCTTTCTTT
>many|TRBJ2-1|NA|TRBV4-1
CASSQEGGGEQFF
TGCGCCAGCAGCCAAGAAGGTGGGGGTGAGCAGTTCTTC
>many|TRBJ1-5|NA|TRBV20-1
CSAGGGNQPQHF
TGCAGTGCTGGCGGGGGCAATCAGCCCCAGCATTTT